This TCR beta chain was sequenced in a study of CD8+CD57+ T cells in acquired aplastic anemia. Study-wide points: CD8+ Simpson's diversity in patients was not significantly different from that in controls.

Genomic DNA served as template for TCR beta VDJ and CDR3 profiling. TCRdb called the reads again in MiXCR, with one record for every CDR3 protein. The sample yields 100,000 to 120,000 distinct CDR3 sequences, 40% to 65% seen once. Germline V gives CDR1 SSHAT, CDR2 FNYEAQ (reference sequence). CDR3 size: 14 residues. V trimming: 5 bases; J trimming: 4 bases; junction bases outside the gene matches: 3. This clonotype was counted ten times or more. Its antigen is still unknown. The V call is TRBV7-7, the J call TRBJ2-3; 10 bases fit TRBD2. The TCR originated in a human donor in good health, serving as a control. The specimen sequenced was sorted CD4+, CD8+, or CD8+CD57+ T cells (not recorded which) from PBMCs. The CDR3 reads CASSPAGGPDTQYF. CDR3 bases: TGTGCCAGCAGCCCAGCGGGGGGGCCAGATACGCAGTATTTT.